The 30 T cell receptor beta chains below were found in one sample sequenced in a study of blood T cells in healthy people across ages. The authors ran a second PCR of about 6 to 11 cycles using a sample-barcoded 5' primer and a J-beta primer mix. TCRdb redid the calling of the 5' RACE reads with MiXCR, one entry per CDR3 protein. The table includes around 2 million distinct CDR3 sequences, roughly two fifths detected once. Sequenced: blood. The source of these receptors is a human donor in good health.

This clonotype was counted only a few times. The rearrangement joins TRBV5-1 to TRBJ2-1; either TRBD1 or TRBD2 may fit D (5 bases each). This CDR3 is built from 15 residues. In germline, CDR1 is SGHRS, CDR2 YFSETQ. Trimming removed 5 bases from V and 7 bases from J, with 19 bases in between. This CDR3 reads CASSRDRLRGNEQFF. The CDR3, as DNA: TGCGCCAGCAGTCGGGACCGACTTAGAGGGAATGAGCAGTTCTTC.

The gene calls are TRBV27 and TRBJ2-5, with a tentative D call TRBD2 (6 bases). Germline V gene lookup returns CDR1 MNHEY and CDR2 SMNVEV (reference sequence). This CDR3 is 17 amino acids long. The V end lost 3 bases, the J end lost 4 bases, and 21 bases lay between the germline ends. The DNA of the CDR3 is TGTGCCAGCAGTTTCTTTCCCGGGACGGGGGTCCGAGAGACCCAGTACTTC. Residues: CASSFFPGTGVRETQYF.

The chain recombines TRBV20-1 with TRBJ1-2, with D unresolved. CDR3 length equals 12 residues. CDR1 DFQATT and CDR2 SNEGSKA come from the germline V gene (reference sequence). The V and J ends lost 6 bases and 6 bases respectively, with 14 bases between them. CDR3 amino acids: CSAYLGIDGYTF. The CDR3 DNA follows: TGCAGTGCCTATTTGGGCATCGATGGCTACACCTTC.

The chain recombines TRBV7-2 with TRBJ2-7, with D perhaps TRBD2 (6 bases). Germline CDR1 and CDR2: SGHTA and FQGNSA. V was clipped by 1 base and J by 6 bases, with 13 bases between them. CDR3 size: 14 residues. As DNA, the CDR3 is TGTGCCAGCAGCTTAGAACCGGGGGTAAGCGAGCAGTACTTC. This gives the protein CASSLEPGVSEQYF. Based on the CDR3 plus reference TRBV7-2 and TRBJ2-7, the full variable domain is GAGVSQSPSNKVTEKGKDVELRCDPISGHTALYWYRQSLGQGLEFLIYFQGNSAPDKSGLPSDRFSAERTGGSVSTLTIQRTQQEDSAVYLCASSLEPGVSEQYFGPGTRLTVT.

This clonotype was counted only a few times. The chain links TRBV5-1 to TRBJ1-1, with D possibly matching TRBD1 (5 bases). V was pared by 4 bases and J by 1 base, with 8 bases between. The V gene's germline CDR1 is SGHRS and CDR2 YFSETQ. The CDR3 length is 13 residues. CDR3 in amino acids: CASSMGPNTEAFF. Written as DNA, the CDR3 is TGCGCCAGCAGCATGGGACCGAACACTGAAGCTTTCTTT.

This clonotype occurred a few times. The chain joins TRBV5-4 to TRBJ2-3, with 9 positions matching TRBD2. Germline V gene data show CDR1 as SGHNT and CDR2 as YYREEE (reference sequence). Trimming took 4 bases from V and 5 from J; bases not matched to a gene: 8. This CDR3 has 15 amino acids. DNA of the CDR3: TGTGCCAGCAGCGACCTAGCGGGGTATCAAGATACGCAGTATTTT. Its protein is CASSDLAGYQDTQYF.

This clonotype was recorded a few times. V gene TRBV28 combines with J gene TRBJ2-4; D could derive from TRBD1 or TRBD2 (5 bases each). The germline V gene encodes CDR1 MDHEN and CDR2 SYDVKM. Between the trimmed V and J ends, which lost 3 bases and 0 bases, there was a span of 9 bases. The CDR3 loop spans 15 amino acids. CDR3 DNA: TGTGCCAGCAGTTTTGAGGGGCTAGCCAAAAACATTCAGTACTTC. The encoded protein is CASSFEGLAKNIQYF.

The chain combines TRBV12-3 or TRBV12-4 with TRBJ1-1, with unresolved D. Trimming pared 2 bases from V and 5 bases from J, leaving 9 bases between. The CDR3 is 13 residues long. The CDR3 DNA sequence: TGTGCCAGCAGTTTACAGGCTTTGACTGAAGCTTTCTTT. It specifies CASSLQALTEAFF.

V gene TRBV6-6 combines with J gene TRBJ1-1; 9 bases map to TRBD1. V was clipped by 5 bases and J by 5 bases; unmatched bases: 3. This CDR3 has 13 residues. Germline assignment: CDR1 MNHNY and CDR2 SVGAGI (reference sequence). The CDR3, as DNA: TGTGCCAGCAGTGGGACAGGGTGGACTGAAGCTTTCTTT. Protein sequence: CASSGTGWTEAFF.

The chain carries TRBV20-1 and TRBJ1-1, with D possibly matching TRBD1 (5 bases). CDR3 length equals 11 residues. Germline CDR1 DFQATT, CDR2 SNEGSKA (reference sequence). Trimming cost V 6 bases and J 7 bases, with 12 bases left between them. The CDR3 reads CSASRVGEAFF. The CDR3 DNA follows: TGCAGTGCCTCCAGGGTCGGTGAAGCTTTCTTT.

Only a few counts were recorded for this clonotype. V gene TRBV6-5 combines with J gene TRBJ2-1; TRBD1 matches at 11 bases. After removal of 4 bases from V and 5 bases from J, the junction contained 13 bases not matched to a gene. Germline lookup yields CDR1 MNHEY and CDR2 SVGAGI. The CDR3 extends over 18 amino acids. This chain's CDR3 is CASSSDRGRRGLHNEQFF. The CDR3 region has the DNA TGTGCCAGCAGTTCGGACAGGGGGCGACGAGGATTACACAATGAGCAGTTCTTC.

The genes are TRBV7-9 and TRBJ2-5, with TRBD1 matching 9 bases. The CDR3 covers 15 residues. Per germline, CDR1 SEHNR and CDR2 FQNEAQ (reference sequence). The V gene end was trimmed by 5 bases and the J gene end by 5 bases; junction bases not matched to a gene: 9. The CDR3 region is CASSPAYRGPETQYF. The CDR3 DNA reads TGTGCCAGCAGCCCGGCCTACAGGGGGCCGGAGACCCAGTACTTC. The full variable domain, in which reference TRBV7-9 and TRBJ2-5 provide the parts outside the CDR3, is DTGVSQNPRHKITKRGQNVTFRCDPISEHNRLYWYRQTLGQGPEFLTYFQNEAQLEKSRLLSDRFSAERPKGSFSTLEIQRTEQGDSAMYLCASSPAYRGPETQYFGPGTRLLVL.

V and J are TRBV12-3 or TRBV12-4 and TRBJ1-4, with D tentatively TRBD1 (6 bases). The CDR3 has 14 residues. Trimming shortened V by 6 bases and J by 7 bases, and 15 bases separated the two germline ends. The CDR3 loop is CASSRNGRGEKLFF. CDR3 DNA: TGTGCCAGCAGCCGGAACGGCAGGGGTGAAAAACTGTTTTTT.

This chain connects TRBV7-2 to TRBJ2-5; 12 nucleotides agree with TRBD1. The CDR3 is 17 amino acids. The germline gives CDR1 SGHTA, CDR2 FQGNSA. Trimming took 5 bases from V and 7 from J; bases not matched to a gene: 14. The chain's CDR3 is CASSGGTGTGGLGTQYF. The CDR3 nucleotides read TGTGCCAGCAGCGGAGGGACCGGGACAGGGGGCCTCGGGACCCAGTACTTC.

Here the CDR3 reads CSALKNRDYREQFF. For the CDR3, the DNA is TGCAGTGCTCTAAAGAACAGGGATTACCGCGAGCAGTTCTTC. The chain recombines TRBV20-1 with TRBJ2-1; D may be TRBD1 (6 bases). CDR1 and CDR2 (germline): DFQATT, SNEGSKA (reference sequence). Trimming pared 5 bases from V and 10 bases from J, leaving 21 bases between. The CDR3 contains 14 residues.

The chain uses TRBV7-2 and TRBJ1-1; the D gene is possibly TRBD1 (6 bases). CDR1 and CDR2 from the germline V gene are SGHTA and FQGNSA. The CDR3 is made up of 13 amino acids. Trimming removed 5 bases from V and 3 bases from J, with 10 bases in between. The CDR3 sequence: CASSPQGHTEAFF. As DNA, the CDR3 is TGTGCCAGCAGCCCACAGGGACACACTGAAGCTTTCTTT.

Regarding this clonotype: A much larger clone sits a single nucleotide away, making a read error possible. The chain links TRBV7-2 to TRBJ2-6; D ambiguous. This CDR3 comprises 16 residues. Looked up from germline, CDR1 is SGHTA and CDR2 is FQGNSA. V shed 5 bases and J shed 0 bases, with 11 bases lying between them. This CDR3 is CTSSLRSSSGANVLTF. CDR3 in DNA: TGTACCAGCAGCCTCCGTTCTAGCTCTGGGGCCAACGTCCTGACTTTC.

The chain carries TRBV3-1 and TRBJ2-1; D could derive from TRBD1 or TRBD2 (5 bases each). Germline V gene data show CDR1 as LGHDT and CDR2 as YNNKEL (reference sequence). The CDR3 sequence is 18 residues long. Trimming shortened V by 1 base and J by 0 bases, and 16 bases separated the two germline ends. CDR3 DNA: TGTGCCAGCAGCCAAGGAAGATCCGGGGCTAGCTCCTACAATGAGCAGTTCTTC. Its translation is CASSQGRSGASSYNEQFF.

This clonotype has only a few counts. The chain recombines TRBV20-1 with TRBJ2-1; TRBD2 aligns across 11 bases. The germline V gene has CDR1 DFQATT and CDR2 SNEGSKA (reference sequence). After removal of 6 bases from V and 4 bases from J, the junction contained 11 bases not matched to a gene. This CDR3 is built from 16 residues. CDR3 sequence (DNA): TGCAGTGCCACCGGGACTAGCGGCTCTATATACAATGAGCAGTTCTTC. Translation: CSATGTSGSIYNEQFF.

The chain is built from TRBV24-1 and TRBJ2-7; 10 bases agree with TRBD1. The CDR3 runs to 14 residues. The germline V gene has CDR1 KGHDR and CDR2 SFDVKD. The V gene end was trimmed by 5 bases and the J gene end by 0 bases; junction bases not matched to a gene: 0. The CDR3 loop is CATSGTGGSYEQYF. The CDR3 DNA follows: TGTGCCACCAGTGGGACAGGGGGCTCCTACGAGCAGTACTTC.

The chain has TRBV20-1 and TRBJ1-4, with 12 bases aligning to TRBD1. This CDR3 contains 13 residues. Trimming at V came to 6 bases and at J to 8 bases, leaving 4 bases not matched to a gene. CDR1 is DFQATT, CDR2 SNEGSKA, per germline (reference sequence). The CDR3 DNA reads as TGCAGTGCCGGGACAGGGGGCCACGAAAAACTGTTTTTT. Its protein is CSAGTGGHEKLFF.

V and J are TRBV25-1 and TRBJ2-6; 8 nucleotides match TRBD1. CDR1 is MGHDK, CDR2 SYGVNS, per germline. J was trimmed by 1 base and V by 1 base; bases with no gene match: 9. The CDR3 spans 19 residues. The CDR3: CASSESVDRGPSGANVLTF. The CDR3 region has the DNA TGTGCCAGCAGTGAATCAGTAGACAGGGGACCTTCTGGGGCCAACGTCCTGACTTTC.

This clonotype was observed a handful of times. The junction shows a germline mismatch at one end, possibly a read error. The chain links TRBV7-7 to TRBJ2-6; D not certain. The CDR3 spans 16 residues. Germline CDR1 reads SSHAT; CDR2 reads FNYEAQ (reference sequence). The CDR3 here is CASSLSPHSGANVLTF. The CDR3 DNA reads TGTGCTAGCAGCTTAAGCCCACACTCTGGGGCCAACGTCCTGACTTTC. Full variable domain (missing parts from reference TRBV7-7 and TRBJ2-6): GAGVSQSPRYKVTKRGQDVTLRCDPISSHATLYWYQQALGQGPEFLTYFNYEAQPDKSGLPSDRFSAERPEGSISTLTIQRTEQRDSAMYRCASSLSPHSGANVLTFGAGSRLTVL.

The DNA of the CDR3 is TGTGCCAGCAGCCCGGGGGATCCGGGTACGCAGTATTTT. It is translated as CASSPGDPGTQYF. V and J are TRBV5-5 and TRBJ2-3; the D gene is possibly TRBD2 (6 bases). Per the germline V gene, CDR1 is SGHKS and CDR2 is YYEKEE (reference sequence). The CDR3 spans 13 residues. Between the trimmed V and J ends, which lost 4 bases and 8 bases, there was a span of 14 bases.

This clonotype has just a few counts. In nucleotides, the CDR3 is TGCAGTGCTAGAGATCCGACGGGGGAGGTTGCCTACGAGCAGTACTTC. Translating it yields CSARDPTGEVAYEQYF. The rearrangement uses TRBV20-1 and TRBJ2-7, with a weak D call TRBD2 (6 bases). The CDR3 is 16 residues long. Germline CDR1 reads DFQATT; CDR2 reads SNEGSKA (reference sequence). Trimming left V 0 bases short and J 2 bases short, with 17 bases between.

The chain employs TRBV7-2 and TRBJ2-1, with 9 nucleotides matching TRBD2. CDR1 and CDR2 (germline): SGHTA, FQGNSA. J gave up 4 bases and V 0 bases, and 7 bases lay outside the gene matches. This CDR3 is 17 amino acids long. DNA for the CDR3: TGTGCCAGCAGCTTAGCGGGTAGCGGGGGCCCATACAATGAGCAGTTCTTC. It specifies CASSLAGSGGPYNEQFF. The variable domain in full, completed from reference TRBV7-2 and TRBJ2-1, reads GAGVSQSPSNKVTEKGKDVELRCDPISGHTALYWYRQSLGQGLEFLIYFQGNSAPDKSGLPSDRFSAERTGGSVSTLTIQRTQQEDSAVYLCASSLAGSGGPYNEQFFGPGTRLTVL.

The chain is built from TRBV10-3 and TRBJ2-3; tentatively, D is TRBD2 (6 bases). The germline V gene encodes CDR1 ENHRY and CDR2 SYGVKD. The CDR3 consists of 15 residues. The V end lost 10 bases, the J end lost 2 bases, and 19 bases lay between the germline ends. The CDR3 bases are TGTGCCACCGTCGGGACTGGCGGCCTCACAGATACGCAGTATTTT. It codes for CATVGTGGLTDTQYF.

This chain connects TRBV25-1 to TRBJ1-4; 9 positions agree with TRBD1. Germline V lookup: CDR1 MGHDK, CDR2 SYGVNS. The V segment lost 4 bases and the J segment 5 bases; nucleotides outside the gene matches: 5. CDR3 length: 15 residues. The CDR3 reads CASSAQDRGNEKLFF. DNA of the CDR3: TGTGCCAGCAGTGCCCAGGACAGGGGCAATGAAAAACTGTTTTTT. Supplemented by reference TRBV25-1 and TRBJ1-4, the full variable domain reads EADIYQTPRYLVIGTGKKITLECSQTMGHDKMYWYQQDPGMELHLIHYSYGVNSTEKGDLSSESTVSRIRTEHFPLTLESARPSHTSQYLCASSAQDRGNEKLFFGSGTQLSVL.

The chain combines TRBV5-1 with TRBJ2-7; 8 nucleotides match TRBD2. Looked up from germline, CDR1 is SGHRS and CDR2 is YFSETQ. This CDR3 spans 15 amino acids. Germline trimming cut 6 bases from V and 1 base from J; bases unmatched to any gene: 9. The CDR3 spells CASNTLSGGSYEQYF. In nucleotides, the CDR3 is TGCGCCAGCAACACCCTCAGCGGGGGTTCCTACGAGCAGTACTTC.

J is TRBJ1-6 and V is TRBV27; 7 bases fit TRBD1. Germline V gene lookup returns CDR1 MNHEY and CDR2 SMNVEV (reference sequence). The length of the CDR3 is 16 residues. V lost 4 bases, J lost 4 bases, and 7 bases stayed unmatched. The CDR3 DNA reads TGTGCCAGCAGTTCAGGGTCAGGGGGGTATAATTCACCCCTCCACTTT. Translation gives CASSSGSGGYNSPLHF.